This note documents a single T cell receptor (beta chain) sequence. The data were taken from a study of blood T cell repertoires in COVID-19. The overall study: Material from acute and convalescent COVID-19 was sourced from the United States, Italy and Spain. T cells, B-cell-depleted T cells, or PBMCs supplied cDNA or gDNA.

As originally analysed: Quantification of nucleated cells was approximated via reference gene primer amplification. Sequenced by immunoSEQ multiplex PCR; TCRdb stores in-frame clones only, minus some. The DNA was the basis for D and trimming; V, J and clone size are from that table. Among 200,000 to 250,000 clones, around 83% were seen once, and the ten largest hold 7.4%. This CDR3 comprises 14 residues. From germline, CDR1 is LGHDT and CDR2 YNNKEL (reference sequence). Trimming at V came to 6 bases and at J to 2 bases, leaving 2 bases not matched to a gene. Sequenced input: peripheral blood. This receptor was taken from a woman in her 50s with acute or convalescent COVID-19. The V and J genes are TRBV3-1 (or the pseudogene TRBV3-2) and TRBJ2-1, with TRBD1 identical over 9 bases. The CDR3 loop reads CASRGQGTYNEQFF. The DNA of the CDR3 is TGTGCCAGCAGAGGACAGGGGACCTACAATGAGCAGTTCTTC.